This TCR beta chain comes out of a study of blood T cell repertoires in COVID-19. Across the whole study: Samples representing acute and convalescent COVID-19 were sourced from the United States, Italy and Spain. Nucleic acid was either cDNA or gDNA, and it came from T cells, B-cell-depleted T cells, or PBMCs.

As processed by the authors: Amplification from reference gene primers served as the basis for estimated nucleated cell counts. Here immunoSEQ multiplex PCR was the method, and the copy in TCRdb shows in-frame clones only, minus some. V, J and clone size were drawn from that table, and D and trimming were deduced from the DNA. The top ten clones hold about 3% of a sample with about 250,000 clones, 70% to 90% of them seen once. This clone was seen a handful of times. The sequenced sample was peripheral blood. The sequence was obtained from a man aged 18 to 30 with active or convalescent COVID-19.

The CDR3, as DNA: TGTGCCAGCAGTGATTCAAACTGGTTTGAAAAACTGTTTTTT. It translates to CASSDSNWFEKLFF. The chain couples TRBV6-1 to TRBJ1-4; D is unresolved. The V gene lost 3 bases and the J gene lost 7 bases, with 12 bases spanning the gap. The CDR3 runs to 14 residues. Germline lookup yields CDR1 MNHNS and CDR2 SASEGT.